This note documents a single TCR beta chain sequence. Trimming took 2 bases from V and 6 from J, leaving 14 bases between them. The germline V gene encodes CDR1 KGHSH and CDR2 LQKENI. The CDR3 has 14 residues. The assay ran at deep level. Each subset's genomic DNA was split evenly across several immunoSEQ plates. Assay: immunoSEQ multiplex PCR; the TCRdb copy retains only in-frame clones and omits some. The top ten clones hold about 0.38% of a sample with around 2.5 million clones, approximately 93% of them seen once. This specimen belongs to a study of shared clonotypes between healthy human individuals.

This chain uses TRBV18 with TRBJ2-7; either TRBD1 or TRBD2 may fit D (5 bases each). The specimen was naive CD4+ T cells from PBMCs. As to subset: CD45RA+ positively selected. This clonotype was obtained from a man younger than 35 in good health. Some clones in this sample may be carry-over from other donors' samples. CDR3 protein: CASSPGDRAGEQYF. In nucleotides, the CDR3 is TGTGCCAGCTCACCAGGGGACCGGGCCGGCGAGCAGTACTTC. Looking up the rest from reference TRBV18 and TRBJ2-7 gives the full variable domain: NAGVMQNPRHLVRRRGQEARLRCSPMKGHSHVYWYRQLPEEGLKFMVYLQKENIIDESGMPKERFSAEFPKEGPSILRIQQVVRGDSAAYFCASSPGDRAGEQYFGPGTRLTVT.